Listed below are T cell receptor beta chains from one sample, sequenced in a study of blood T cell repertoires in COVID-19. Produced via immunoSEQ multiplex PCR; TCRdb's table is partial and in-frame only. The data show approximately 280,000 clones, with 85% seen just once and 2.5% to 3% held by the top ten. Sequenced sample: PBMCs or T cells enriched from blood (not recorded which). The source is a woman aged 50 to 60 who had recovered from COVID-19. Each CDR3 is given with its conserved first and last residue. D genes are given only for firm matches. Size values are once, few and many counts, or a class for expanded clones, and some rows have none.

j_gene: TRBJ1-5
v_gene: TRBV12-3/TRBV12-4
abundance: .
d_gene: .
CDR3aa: CASSLSENQPQHF
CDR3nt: TGTGCCAGCAGTTTAAGTGAGAATCAGCCCCAGCATTTT

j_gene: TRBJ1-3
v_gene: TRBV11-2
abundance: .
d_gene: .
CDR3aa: CASSPRGGPSGNTIYF
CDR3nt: TGTGCCAGCAGCCCGAGGGGGGGACCCTCTGGAAACACCATATATTTT

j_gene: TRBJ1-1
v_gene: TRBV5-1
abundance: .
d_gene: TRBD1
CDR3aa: CASSLPGQGLTEAFF
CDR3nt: TGCGCCAGCAGCTTGCCGGGACAGGGTCTTACTGAAGCTTTCTTT

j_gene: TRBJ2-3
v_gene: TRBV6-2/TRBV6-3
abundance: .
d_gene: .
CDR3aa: CASSYQREWGDTQYF
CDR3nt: TGTGCCAGCAGTTACCAAAGGGAGTGGGGAGATACGCAGTATTTT

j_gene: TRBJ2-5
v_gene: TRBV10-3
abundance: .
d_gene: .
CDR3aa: CAISESGVKETQYF
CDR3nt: TGTGCCATCAGTGAGTCAGGGGTTAAAGAGACCCAGTACTTC

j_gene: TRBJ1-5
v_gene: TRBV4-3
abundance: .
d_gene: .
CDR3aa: CASSQDLNTNQPQHF
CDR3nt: TGCGCCAGCAGCCAAGATTTAAACACGAATCAGCCCCAGCATTTT

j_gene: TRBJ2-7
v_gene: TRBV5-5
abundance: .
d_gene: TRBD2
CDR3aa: CASSFASGRAVYEQYF
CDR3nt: TGTGCCAGCAGCTTCGCTAGCGGGAGGGCCGTGTACGAGCAGTACTTC

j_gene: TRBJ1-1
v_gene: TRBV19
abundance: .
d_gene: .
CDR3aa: CASTWSGFNTEAFF
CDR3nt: TGTGCCAGTACCTGGTCGGGATTTAACACTGAAGCTTTCTTT

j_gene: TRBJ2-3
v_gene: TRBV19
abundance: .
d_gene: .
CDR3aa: CASSIRLAQTDTQYF
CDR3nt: TGTGCCAGTAGTATAAGGCTAGCTCAAACAGATACGCAGTATTTT

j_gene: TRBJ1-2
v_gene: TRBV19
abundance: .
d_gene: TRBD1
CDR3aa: CATLRDRGIYGYTF
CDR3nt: TGTGCCACCCTCCGGGACAGGGGGATTTATGGCTACACCTTC

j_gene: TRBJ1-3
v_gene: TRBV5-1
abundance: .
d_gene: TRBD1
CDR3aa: CASSISGTGLGNTIYF
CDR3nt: TGCGCCAGCAGCATATCCGGGACAGGGCTTGGAAACACCATATATTTT

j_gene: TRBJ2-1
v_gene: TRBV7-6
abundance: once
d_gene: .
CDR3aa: CASSLISRTYNEQFF
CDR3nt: TGTGCCAGCAGCTTAATAAGTAGAACCTACAATGAGCAGTTCTTC

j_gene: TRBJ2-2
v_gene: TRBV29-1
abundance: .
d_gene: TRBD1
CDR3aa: CSVVQGAGELFF
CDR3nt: TGCAGCGTCGTACAGGGGGCCGGGGAGCTGTTTTTT

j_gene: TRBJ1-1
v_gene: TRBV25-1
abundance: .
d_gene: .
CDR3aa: CASSAKTDSDEAFF
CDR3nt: TGTGCCAGCAGTGCAAAAACGGACAGCGATGAAGCTTTCTTT

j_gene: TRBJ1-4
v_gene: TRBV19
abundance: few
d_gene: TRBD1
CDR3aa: CASGQTGGFEKLFF
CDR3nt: TGTGCCAGTGGACAGACAGGGGGCTTTGAAAAACTGTTTTTT

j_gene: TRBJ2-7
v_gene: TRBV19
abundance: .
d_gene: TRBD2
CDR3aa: CASSMGLAGVEEQYF
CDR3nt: TGTGCCAGTAGTATGGGACTAGCGGGGGTAGAAGAGCAGTACTTC

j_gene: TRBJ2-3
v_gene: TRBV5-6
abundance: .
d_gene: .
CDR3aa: CASSLVVRVSTDTQYF
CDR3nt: TGTGCCAGCAGCTTGGTTGTCAGGGTGAGCACAGATACGCAGTATTTT

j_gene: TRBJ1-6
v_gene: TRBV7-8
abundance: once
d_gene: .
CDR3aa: CASSLKRFNSPLHF
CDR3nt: TGTGCCAGCAGCTTAAAACGGTTTAATTCACCCCTCCACTTT

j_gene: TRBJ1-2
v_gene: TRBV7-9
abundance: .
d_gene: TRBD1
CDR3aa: CASRTGGGYTF
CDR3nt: TGTGCCAGCAGAACAGGGGGCGGCTACACCTTC

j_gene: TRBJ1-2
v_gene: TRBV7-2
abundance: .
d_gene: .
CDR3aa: CASSLGGGWYYGYTF
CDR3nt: TGTGCCAGCAGCTTAGGGGGAGGGTGGTACTATGGCTACACCTTC

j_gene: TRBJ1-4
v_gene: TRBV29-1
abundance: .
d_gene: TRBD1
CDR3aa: CSVEDQGAREKLFF
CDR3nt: TGCAGCGTTGAAGATCAGGGGGCGCGGGAAAAACTGTTTTTT

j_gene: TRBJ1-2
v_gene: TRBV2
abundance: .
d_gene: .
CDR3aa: CASSETRTISYTF
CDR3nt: TGTGCCAGCAGTGAAACTCGGACTATAAGCTACACCTTC

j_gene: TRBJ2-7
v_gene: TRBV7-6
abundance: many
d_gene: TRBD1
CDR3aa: CASSSLPGQGSYEQYF
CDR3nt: TGTGCCAGCAGCTCTCTCCCGGGACAGGGCTCCTACGAGCAGTACTTC

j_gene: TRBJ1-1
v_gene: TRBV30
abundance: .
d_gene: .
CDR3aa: CAWSNRGREAFF
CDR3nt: TGTGCCTGGAGTAATCGGGGGAGAGAAGCTTTCTTT

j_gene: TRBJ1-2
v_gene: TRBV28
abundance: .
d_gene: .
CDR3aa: CASCGGALGYTF
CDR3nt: TGTGCCAGCTGTGGGGGGGCATTGGGCTACACCTTC

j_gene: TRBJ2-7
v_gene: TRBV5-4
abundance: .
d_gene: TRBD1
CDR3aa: CASSTGQGAYEQYF
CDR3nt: TGTGCCAGCAGCACGGGACAGGGGGCCTACGAGCAGTACTTC

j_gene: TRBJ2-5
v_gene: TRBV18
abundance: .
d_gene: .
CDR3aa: CASSPGAGIKETQYF
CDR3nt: TGTGCCAGCTCCCCTGGCGCGGGGATAAAAGAGACCCAGTACTTC

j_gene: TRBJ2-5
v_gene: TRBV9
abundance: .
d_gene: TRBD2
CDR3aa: CASSVDPSGGQETQYF
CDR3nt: TGTGCCAGCAGCGTAGACCCTAGCGGGGGCCAAGAGACCCAGTACTTC

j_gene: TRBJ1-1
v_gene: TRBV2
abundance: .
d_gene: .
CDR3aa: CASSETGSVGTEAFF
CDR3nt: TGTGCCAGCAGTGAAACAGGGTCGGTGGGCACTGAAGCTTTCTTT

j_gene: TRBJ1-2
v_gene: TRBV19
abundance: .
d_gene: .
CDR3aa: CASRPGHLVYGYTF
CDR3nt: TGTGCCAGTCGTCCGGGACATCTAGTCTATGGCTACACCTTC

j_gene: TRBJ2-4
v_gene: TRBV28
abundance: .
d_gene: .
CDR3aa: CAAADGGAKNIQYF
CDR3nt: TGTGCCGCCGCGGACGGGGGAGCCAAAAACATTCAGTACTTC

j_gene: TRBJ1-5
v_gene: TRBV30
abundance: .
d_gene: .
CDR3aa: CAWSATREQPQHF
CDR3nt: TGTGCCTGGAGTGCTACGAGGGAGCAGCCCCAGCATTTT

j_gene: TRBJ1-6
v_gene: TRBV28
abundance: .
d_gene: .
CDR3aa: CASSGGEGHYNSPLHF
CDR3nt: TGTGCCAGCAGTGGGGGGGAGGGCCACTATAATTCACCCCTCCACTTT

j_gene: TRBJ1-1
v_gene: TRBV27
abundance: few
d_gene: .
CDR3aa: CASSRTRAGDTEAFF
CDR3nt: TGTGCCAGCAGCCGTACGAGGGCAGGGGACACTGAAGCTTTCTTT

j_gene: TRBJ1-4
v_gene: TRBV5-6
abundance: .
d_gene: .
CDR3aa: CASSQTGDATNEKLFF
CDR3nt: TGTGCCAGCAGCCAAACAGGCGATGCAACTAATGAAAAACTGTTTTTT

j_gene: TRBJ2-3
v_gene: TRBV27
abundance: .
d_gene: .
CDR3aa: CATSYYGGRTDTQYF
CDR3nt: TGTGCCACCTCGTATTACGGGGGGCGAACAGATACGCAGTATTTT

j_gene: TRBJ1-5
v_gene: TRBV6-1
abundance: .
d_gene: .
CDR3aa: CASSERGVPNQPQHF
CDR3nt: TGTGCCAGCAGTGAAAGGGGCGTTCCCAATCAGCCCCAGCATTTT

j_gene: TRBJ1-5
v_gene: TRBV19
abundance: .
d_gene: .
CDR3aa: CASSRGNQPQHF
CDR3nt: TGTGCCAGTAGTAGGGGCAATCAACCCCAGCATTTT

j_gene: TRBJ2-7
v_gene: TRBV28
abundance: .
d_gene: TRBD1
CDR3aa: CASSSPGQGLYEQYF
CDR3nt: TGTGCCAGCAGTTCACCGGGACAGGGGCTTTACGAGCAGTACTTC

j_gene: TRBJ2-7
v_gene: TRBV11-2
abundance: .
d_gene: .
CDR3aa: CASSFIADTPTYEQYF
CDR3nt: TGTGCCAGCAGCTTTATCGCGGACACCCCCACCTACGAGCAGTACTTC

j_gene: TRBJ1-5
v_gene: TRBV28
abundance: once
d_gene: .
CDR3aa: CASSFGGPINQPQHF
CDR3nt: TGTGCCAGCAGTTTCGGGGGACCCATCAATCAGCCCCAGCATTTT

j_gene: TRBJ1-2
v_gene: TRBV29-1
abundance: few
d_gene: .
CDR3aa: CSVDIGQGRRGDGYTF
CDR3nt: TGCAGCGTTGATATAGGGCAGGGTCGGCGTGGGGATGGCTACACCTTC

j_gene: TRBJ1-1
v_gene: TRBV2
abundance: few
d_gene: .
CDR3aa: CAILPSQAPNTEAFF
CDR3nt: TGTGCCATCTTGCCCTCCCAGGCGCCTAACACTGAAGCTTTCTTT

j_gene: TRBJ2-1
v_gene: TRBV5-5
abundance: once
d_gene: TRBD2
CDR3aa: CASTSEGLAGDWVTYNEQFF
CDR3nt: TGTGCCAGCACTTCCGAAGGACTAGCGGGGGATTGGGTCACCTACAATGAGCAGTTCTTC

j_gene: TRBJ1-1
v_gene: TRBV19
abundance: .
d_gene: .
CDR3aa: CASSSGFGTEAFF
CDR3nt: TGTGCCAGTAGTTCGGGGTTTGGCACTGAAGCTTTCTTT

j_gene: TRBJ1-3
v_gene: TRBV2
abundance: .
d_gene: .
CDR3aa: CASSENRAGNTIYF
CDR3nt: TGTGCCAGCAGTGAAAACAGGGCTGGAAACACCATATATTTT

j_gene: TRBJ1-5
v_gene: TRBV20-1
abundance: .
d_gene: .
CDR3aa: CSASSEYWGRQVNQPQHF
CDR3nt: TGCAGTGCTAGTAGTGAATATTGGGGTAGACAGGTTAATCAGCCCCAGCATTTT

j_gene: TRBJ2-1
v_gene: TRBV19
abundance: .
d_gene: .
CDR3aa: CASTPPGSRGEQFF
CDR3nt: TGTGCCAGTACTCCCCCAGGGTCAAGGGGTGAGCAGTTCTTC

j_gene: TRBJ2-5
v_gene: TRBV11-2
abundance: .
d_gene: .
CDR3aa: CASSLTETQETQYF
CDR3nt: TGTGCCAGCAGTTTAACAGAGACCCAAGAGACCCAGTACTTC